This is a list of T cell receptor beta chains from one sample in a study of blood T cell repertoires in COVID-19. Profiled with immunoSEQ multiplex PCR; TCRdb holds only in-frame clones, not every one. Of roughly 250,000 clones listed, around 82% were seen once; the top ten hold about 3.6%. Sample: PBMCs or T cells enriched from blood (not recorded which). These receptors came from a woman aged 35 to 49 who had been exposed to COVID-19. Each CDR3 is given with its conserved first and last residue. The D gene is left open where the match is weak. Clone size is not always given. Where it is, it says once, few, many or a class for expanded clones.

d_call j_call clone_size v_call cdr3_nt cdr3_aa
TRBD1 TRBJ1-5 once TRBV6-1 TGTGCCAGCAGTGAAGGGGGACAGGGGGTTCTTTATCGCAATCAGCCCCAGCATTTT CASSEGGQGVLYRNQPQHF
TRBD2 TRBJ2-7 once TRBV5-1 TGCGCCAGCAAAATCGGGGGGACGTCCGCCTACGAGCAGTACTTC CASKIGGTSAYEQYF
NA TRBJ2-1 NA TRBV4-3 TGCGCCAGCAGCCAGGACCGTTTGAGGGATGAGCAGTTCTTC CASSQDRLRDEQFF
NA TRBJ2-7 NA TRBV9 TGTGCCAGCAGCGTAGGGGGAGCCCATTTGTACGAGCAGTACTTC CASSVGGAHLYEQYF
TRBD2 TRBJ2-7 NA TRBV28 TGTGCCAGCAGCTCCGGAGGCGGGGGGGCTCGCGAGCAGTACTTC CASSSGGGGAREQYF
NA TRBJ1-6 NA TRBV6-5 TGTGCCAGCAGTTCCATACCTTTACTGTACTCACCCCTCCACTTT CASSSIPLLYSPLHF
NA TRBJ1-5 NA TRBV28 TGTGCCAGCAGTTCACTGGGAGGCAGTCGGGACAATCAGCCCCAGCATTTT CASSSLGGSRDNQPQHF
NA TRBJ1-2 NA TRBV13 TGTGCCAGCAGCCCGACCACCTTGACAGTAAACTATGGCTACACCTTC CASSPTTLTVNYGYTF
TRBD1 TRBJ1-2 NA TRBV5-1 TGCGCCAGCAATTTTGGGACAGGGCGAGGTGAAGGCTACACCTTC CASNFGTGRGEGYTF
NA TRBJ1-1 once TRBV18 TGTGCCAGCTCACCAGCCGGGGGATTTACTGAAGCTTTCTTT CASSPAGGFTEAFF
TRBD2 TRBJ2-7 once TRBV25-1 TGTGCCAGCAGTGAGGCATCGGGGGGGCTCTACGAGCAGTACTTC CASSEASGGLYEQYF
NA TRBJ2-1 NA TRBV19 TGTGCCAGTATCAGTCCTTACCTCAATGAGCAGTTCTTC CASISPYLNEQFF
TRBD1 TRBJ1-2 once TRBV2 TGTGCCAGCATTCCCCGGACAGGGTACGGCTACACCTTC CASIPRTGYGYTF
NA TRBJ1-6 NA TRBV21-1 TGTGCCAGCAGGGGGAGAGGGTTTAATTCACCCCTCCACTTT CASRGRGFNSPLHF
NA TRBJ1-2 NA TRBV11-2 TGTGCCAGCAGCTCCTATGGAGGTTATGGCTACACCTTC CASSSYGGYGYTF
TRBD2 TRBJ2-7 few TRBV7-2 TGTGCCAGCAGCCCGGGGGGCGGGGGGCGCGGCGAGCAGTACTTC CASSPGGGGRGEQYF
NA TRBJ1-2 once TRBV2 TGTGCCAGCAGGTGGCAGGAAAACTATGGCTACACCTTC CASRWQENYGYTF
NA TRBJ1-1 NA TRBV3-1/TRBV3-2 TGTGCCAGCAGCCAAGAAGGAGGTCCATTCACTGAAGCTTTCTTT CASSQEGGPFTEAFF
NA TRBJ1-4 once TRBV5-1 TGCGCCAGCAGCTTCCGTGACTCAACTAATGAAAAACTGTTTTTT CASSFRDSTNEKLFF
TRBD1 TRBJ2-4 NA TRBV12-3/TRBV12-4 TGTGCCAGCAGCCTGACAGGGAGAGGACAGTACTTC CASSLTGRGQYF
TRBD1 TRBJ2-1 NA TRBV5-1 TGCGCCAGCGGGCGGGGACAGGGCATTTACAATGAGCAGTTCTTC CASGRGQGIYNEQFF
NA TRBJ2-1 NA TRBV6-9 TGTGCCAGCAAGATTGGAGATTACAATGAGCAGTTCTTC CASKIGDYNEQFF
NA TRBJ2-7 NA TRBV7-2 TGTGCCAGCAGCCCCTCAGCAGGATATTTGGGCGAGCAGTACTTC CASSPSAGYLGEQYF